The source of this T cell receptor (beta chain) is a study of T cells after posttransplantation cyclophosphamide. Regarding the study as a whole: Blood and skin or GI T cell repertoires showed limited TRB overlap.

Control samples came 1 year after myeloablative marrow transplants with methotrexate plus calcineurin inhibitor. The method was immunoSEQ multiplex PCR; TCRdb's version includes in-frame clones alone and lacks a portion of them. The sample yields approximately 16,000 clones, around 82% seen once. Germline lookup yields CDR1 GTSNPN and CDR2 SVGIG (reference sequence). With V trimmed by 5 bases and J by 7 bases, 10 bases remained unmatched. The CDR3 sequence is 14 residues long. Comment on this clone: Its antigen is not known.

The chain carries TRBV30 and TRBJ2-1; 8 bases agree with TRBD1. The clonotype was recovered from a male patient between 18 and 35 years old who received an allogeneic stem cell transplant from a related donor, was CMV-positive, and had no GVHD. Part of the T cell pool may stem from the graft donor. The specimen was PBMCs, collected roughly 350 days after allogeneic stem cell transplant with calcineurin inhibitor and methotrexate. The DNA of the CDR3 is TGTGCCTGGGACGGAACAGGGGGTCATAATGAGCAGTTCTTC. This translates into CAWDGTGGHNEQFF. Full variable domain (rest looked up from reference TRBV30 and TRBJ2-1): SQTIHQWPATLVQPVGSPLSLECTVEGTSNPNLYWYRQAAGRGLQLLFYSVGIGQISSEVPQNLSASRPQDRQFILSSKKLLLSDSGFYLCAWDGTGGHNEQFFGPGTRLTVL.